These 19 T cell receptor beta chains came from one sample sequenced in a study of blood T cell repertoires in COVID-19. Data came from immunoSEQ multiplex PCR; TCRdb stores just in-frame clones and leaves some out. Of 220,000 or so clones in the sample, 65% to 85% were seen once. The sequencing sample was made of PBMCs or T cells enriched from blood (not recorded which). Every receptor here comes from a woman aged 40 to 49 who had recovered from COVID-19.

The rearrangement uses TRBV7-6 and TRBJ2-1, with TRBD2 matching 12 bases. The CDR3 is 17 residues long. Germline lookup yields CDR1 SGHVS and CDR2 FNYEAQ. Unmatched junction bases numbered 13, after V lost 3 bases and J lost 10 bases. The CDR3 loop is CASSLPSRLAGVGEQFF. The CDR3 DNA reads TGTGCCAGCAGCTTGCCAAGCCGACTAGCGGGAGTGGGGGAGCAGTTCTTC.

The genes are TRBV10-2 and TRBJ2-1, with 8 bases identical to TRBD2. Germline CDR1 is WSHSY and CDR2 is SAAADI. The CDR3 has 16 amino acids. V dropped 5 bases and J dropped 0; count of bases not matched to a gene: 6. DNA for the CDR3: TGCGCCAGCAGTAGGACTAGCCCCTTCTCCTACAATGAGCAGTTCTTC. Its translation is CASSRTSPFSYNEQFF.

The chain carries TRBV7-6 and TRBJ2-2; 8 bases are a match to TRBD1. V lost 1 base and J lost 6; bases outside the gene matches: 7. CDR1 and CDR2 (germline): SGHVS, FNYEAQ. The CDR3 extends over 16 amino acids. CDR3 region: CASSLVGRGHPGELFF. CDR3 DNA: TGTGCCAGCAGCTTAGTGGGCAGGGGGCACCCCGGGGAGCTGTTTTTT.

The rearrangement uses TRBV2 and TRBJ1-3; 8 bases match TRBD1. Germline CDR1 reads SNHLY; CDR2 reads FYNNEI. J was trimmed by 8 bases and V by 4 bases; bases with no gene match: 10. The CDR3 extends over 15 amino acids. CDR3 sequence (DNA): TGTGCCAGCAGTGGATGGACAGGGAACGAATACACCATATATTTT. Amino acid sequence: CASSGWTGNEYTIYF.

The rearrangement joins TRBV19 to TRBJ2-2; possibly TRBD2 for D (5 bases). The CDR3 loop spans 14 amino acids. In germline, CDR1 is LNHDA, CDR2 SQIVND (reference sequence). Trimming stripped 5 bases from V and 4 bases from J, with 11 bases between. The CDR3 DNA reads TGTGCCAGTAGTTGGGCGGGTCGCACCGGGGAGCTGTTTTTT. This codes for CASSWAGRTGELFF.

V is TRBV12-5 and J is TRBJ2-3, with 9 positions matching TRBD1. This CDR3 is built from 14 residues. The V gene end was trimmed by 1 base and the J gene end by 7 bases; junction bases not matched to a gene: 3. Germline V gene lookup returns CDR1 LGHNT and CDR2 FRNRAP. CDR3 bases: TGTGCTAGTGGTTTGGAACAGGGGGCGTATACGCAGTATTTT. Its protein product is CASGLEQGAYTQYF.

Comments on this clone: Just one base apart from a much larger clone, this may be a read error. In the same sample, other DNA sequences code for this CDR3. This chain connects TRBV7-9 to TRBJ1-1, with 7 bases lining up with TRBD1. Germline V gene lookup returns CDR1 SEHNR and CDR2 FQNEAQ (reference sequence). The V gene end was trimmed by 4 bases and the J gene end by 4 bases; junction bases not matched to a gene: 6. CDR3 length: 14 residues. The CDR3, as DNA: TGTGCCAGCAGCTCTACCAGGGGGAGCACTGAAGCTTTCTTT. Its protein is CASSSTRGSTEAFF.

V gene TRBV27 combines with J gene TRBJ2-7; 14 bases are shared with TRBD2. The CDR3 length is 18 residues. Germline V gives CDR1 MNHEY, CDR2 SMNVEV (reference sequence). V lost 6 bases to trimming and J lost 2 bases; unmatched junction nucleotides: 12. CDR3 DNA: TGTGCCAGCAGACATAAGGGACTAGCGGGAGTAACGGCCTACGAGCAGTACTTC. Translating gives CASRHKGLAGVTAYEQYF.

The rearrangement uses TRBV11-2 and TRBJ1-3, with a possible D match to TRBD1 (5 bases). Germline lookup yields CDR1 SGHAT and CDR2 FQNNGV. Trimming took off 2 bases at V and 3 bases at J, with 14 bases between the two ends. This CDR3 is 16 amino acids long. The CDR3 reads CASSLRGGRNGNTIYF. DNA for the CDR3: TGTGCCAGCAGCTTACGGGGGGGTCGAAATGGAAACACCATATATTTT.

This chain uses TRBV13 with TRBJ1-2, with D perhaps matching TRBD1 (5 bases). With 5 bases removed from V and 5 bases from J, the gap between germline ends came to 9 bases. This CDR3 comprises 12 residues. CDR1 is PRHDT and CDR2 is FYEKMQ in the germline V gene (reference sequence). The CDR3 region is CASSPGFYGYTF. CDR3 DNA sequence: TGTGCCAGCAGCCCAGGGTTTTATGGCTACACCTTC.

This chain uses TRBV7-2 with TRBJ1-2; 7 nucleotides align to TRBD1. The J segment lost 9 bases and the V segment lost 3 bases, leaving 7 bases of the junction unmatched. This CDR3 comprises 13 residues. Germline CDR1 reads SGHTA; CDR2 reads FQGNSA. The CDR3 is CASSLGQTGSYTF. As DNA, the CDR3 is TGTGCCAGCAGCTTGGGACAGACCGGGAGCTACACCTTC.

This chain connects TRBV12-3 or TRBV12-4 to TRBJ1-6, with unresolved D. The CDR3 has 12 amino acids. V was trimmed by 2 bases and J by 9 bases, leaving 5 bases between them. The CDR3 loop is CASSLPGSPLHF. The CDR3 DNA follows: TGTGCCAGCAGTTTACCCGGTTCACCCCTCCACTTT.

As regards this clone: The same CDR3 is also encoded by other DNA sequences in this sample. CDR3 coding DNA: TGTGCCAGCAGCCAAGTGCGGGAGACCCAGTACTTC. This translates into CASSQVRETQYF. The chain joins TRBV3-1 (or the pseudogene TRBV3-2) to TRBJ2-5, with D uncertain. This CDR3 contains 12 residues. The V gene's germline CDR1 is LGHDT and CDR2 YNNKEL (reference sequence). Deletions cut 1 base from V and 5 bases from J, with 5 bases between.

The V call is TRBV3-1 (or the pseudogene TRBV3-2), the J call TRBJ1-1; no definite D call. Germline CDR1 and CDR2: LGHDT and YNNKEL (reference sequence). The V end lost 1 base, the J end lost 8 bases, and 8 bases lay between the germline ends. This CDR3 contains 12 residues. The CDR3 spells CASSQGHREAFF. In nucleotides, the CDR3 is TGTGCCAGCAGCCAAGGACACCGCGAAGCTTTCTTT.

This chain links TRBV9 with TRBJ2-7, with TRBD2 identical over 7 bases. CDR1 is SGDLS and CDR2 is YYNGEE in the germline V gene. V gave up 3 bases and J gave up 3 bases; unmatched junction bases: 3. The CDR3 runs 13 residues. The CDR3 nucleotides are TGTGCCAGCAGCGGTGGACTAGACTACGAGCAGTACTTC. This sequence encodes CASSGGLDYEQYF.

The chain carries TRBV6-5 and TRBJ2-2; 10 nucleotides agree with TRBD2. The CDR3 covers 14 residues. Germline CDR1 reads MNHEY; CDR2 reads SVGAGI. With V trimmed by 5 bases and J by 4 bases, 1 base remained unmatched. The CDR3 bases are TGTGCCAGCAGTCGGACTAGCGGCACCGGGGAGCTGTTTTTT. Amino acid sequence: CASSRTSGTGELFF.

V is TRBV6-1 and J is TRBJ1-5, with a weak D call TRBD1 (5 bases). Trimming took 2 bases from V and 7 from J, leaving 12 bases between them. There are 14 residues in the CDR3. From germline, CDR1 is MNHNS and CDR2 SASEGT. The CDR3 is CASSERRGWQPQHF. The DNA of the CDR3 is TGTGCCAGCAGTGAACGGAGGGGTTGGCAGCCCCAGCATTTT.

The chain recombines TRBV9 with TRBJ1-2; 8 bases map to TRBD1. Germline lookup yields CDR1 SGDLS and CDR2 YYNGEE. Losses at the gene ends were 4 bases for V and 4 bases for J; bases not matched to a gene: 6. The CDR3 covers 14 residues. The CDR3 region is CASSLGTGGYGYTF. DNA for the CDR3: TGTGCCAGCAGCCTCGGGACAGGAGGCTATGGCTACACCTTC.

CDR3 DNA: TGTGCCATCAGTGAGTCGGACAGGGGGAGTGGCTACACCTTC. Translated: CAISESDRGSGYTF. V gene TRBV10-3 combines with J gene TRBJ1-2; TRBD1 aligns across 10 bases. The V segment lost 0 bases and the J segment 7 bases; nucleotides outside the gene matches: 2. Per the germline V gene, CDR1 is ENHRY and CDR2 is SYGVKD. The CDR3 has 14 residues.